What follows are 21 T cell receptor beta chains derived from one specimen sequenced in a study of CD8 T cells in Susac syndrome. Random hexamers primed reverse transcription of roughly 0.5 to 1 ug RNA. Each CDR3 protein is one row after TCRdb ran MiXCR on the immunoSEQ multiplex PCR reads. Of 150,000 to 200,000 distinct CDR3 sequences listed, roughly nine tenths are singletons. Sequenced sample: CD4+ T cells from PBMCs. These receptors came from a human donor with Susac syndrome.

DNA for the CDR3: TGTGCCAGCAGTTACGGTCAGGACTCCGCAGAGCAGTACTTC. Protein sequence: CASSYGQDSAEQYF. The V call is TRBV6-5, the J call TRBJ2-7; tentative D call: TRBD2 (5 bases). The germline gives CDR1 MNHEY, CDR2 SVGAGI. The ends were cut back, 2 bases at V and 7 bases at J, with 15 bases in the middle. CDR3 size: 14 residues.

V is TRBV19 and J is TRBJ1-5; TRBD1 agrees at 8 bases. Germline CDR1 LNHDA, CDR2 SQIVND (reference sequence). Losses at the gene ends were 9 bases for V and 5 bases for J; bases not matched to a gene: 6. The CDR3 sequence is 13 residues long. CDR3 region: CASRQGRYQPQHF. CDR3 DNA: TGTGCCAGCCGACAGGGGCGTTATCAGCCCCAGCATTTT.

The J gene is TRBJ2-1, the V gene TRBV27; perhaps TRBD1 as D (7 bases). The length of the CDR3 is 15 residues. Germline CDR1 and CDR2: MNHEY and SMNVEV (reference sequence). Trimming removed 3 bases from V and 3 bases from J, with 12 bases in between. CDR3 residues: CASSFRRGHYNEQFF. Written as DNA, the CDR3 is TGTGCCAGCAGTTTCAGGAGGGGGCACTACAATGAGCAGTTCTTC.

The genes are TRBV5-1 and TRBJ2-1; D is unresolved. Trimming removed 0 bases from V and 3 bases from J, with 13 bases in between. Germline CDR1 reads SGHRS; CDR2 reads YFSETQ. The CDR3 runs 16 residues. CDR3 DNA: TGCGCCAGCAGCTTGGCCTTAGACTCCAACTACAATGAGCAGTTCTTC. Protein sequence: CASSLALDSNYNEQFF.

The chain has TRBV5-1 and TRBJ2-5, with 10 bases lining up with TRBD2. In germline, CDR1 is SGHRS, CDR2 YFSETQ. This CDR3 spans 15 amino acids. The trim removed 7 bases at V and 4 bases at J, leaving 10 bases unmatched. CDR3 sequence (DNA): TGCGCCAGCTCGGGCGGTAGCGGGAGGAGAGAGACCCAGTACTTC. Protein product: CASSGGSGRRETQYF.

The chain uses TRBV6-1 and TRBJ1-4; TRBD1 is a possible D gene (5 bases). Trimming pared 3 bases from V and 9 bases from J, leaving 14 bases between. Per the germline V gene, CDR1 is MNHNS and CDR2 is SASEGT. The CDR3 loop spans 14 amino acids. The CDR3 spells CASSDLDGAKKLFF. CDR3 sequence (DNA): TGTGCCAGCAGTGATTTGGACGGGGCTAAAAAACTGTTTTTT.

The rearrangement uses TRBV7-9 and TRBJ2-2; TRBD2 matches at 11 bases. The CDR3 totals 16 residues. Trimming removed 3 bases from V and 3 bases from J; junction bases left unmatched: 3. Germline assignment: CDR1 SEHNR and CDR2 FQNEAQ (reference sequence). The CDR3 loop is CASSFTSGRDTGELFF. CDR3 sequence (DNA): TGTGCCAGCAGCTTTACTAGCGGGAGAGACACCGGGGAGCTGTTTTTT. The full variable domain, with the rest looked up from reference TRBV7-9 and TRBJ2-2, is DTGVSQNPRHKITKRGQNVTFRCDPISEHNRLYWYRQTLGQGPEFLTYFQNEAQLEKSRLLSDRFSAERPKGSFSTLEIQRTEQGDSAMYLCASSFTSGRDTGELFFGEGSRLTVL.

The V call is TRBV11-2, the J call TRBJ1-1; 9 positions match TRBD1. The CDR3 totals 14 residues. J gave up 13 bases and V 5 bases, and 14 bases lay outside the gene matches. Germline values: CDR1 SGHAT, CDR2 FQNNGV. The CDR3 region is CASSLNPGTGQDFF. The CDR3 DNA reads TGTGCCAGCAGCCTGAATCCCGGGACAGGGCAGGATTTCTTT. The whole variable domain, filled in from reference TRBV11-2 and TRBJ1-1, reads EAGVAQSPRYKIIEKRQSVAFWCNPISGHATLYWYQQILGQGPKLLIQFQNNGVVDDSQLPKDRFSAERLKGVDSTLKIQPAKLEDSAVYLCASSLNPGTGQDFFGQGTRLTVV.

CDR3 in DNA: TGTGCCATCAGTGATTCGACAGGGGACCATGAGCAGTTCTTC. It translates to CAISDSTGDHEQFF. The chain recombines TRBV10-3 with TRBJ2-1, with 8 bases aligning to TRBD1. This CDR3 is 14 amino acids long. Germline trimming cut 3 bases from V and 8 bases from J; bases unmatched to any gene: 6. Germline CDR1 ENHRY, CDR2 SYGVKD.

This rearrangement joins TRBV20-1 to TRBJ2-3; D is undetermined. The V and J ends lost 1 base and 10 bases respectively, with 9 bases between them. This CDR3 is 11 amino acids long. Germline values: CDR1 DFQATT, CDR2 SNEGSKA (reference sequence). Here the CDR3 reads CSARVGPPQYF. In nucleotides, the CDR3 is TGCAGTGCTAGAGTCGGCCCCCCGCAGTATTTT.

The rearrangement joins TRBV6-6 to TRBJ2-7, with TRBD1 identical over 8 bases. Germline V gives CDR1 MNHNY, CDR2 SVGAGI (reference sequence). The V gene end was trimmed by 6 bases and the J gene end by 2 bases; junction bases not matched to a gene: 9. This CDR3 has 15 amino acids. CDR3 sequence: CASRPGQGETYEQYF. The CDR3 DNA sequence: TGTGCCAGCAGACCCGGACAGGGAGAGACCTACGAGCAGTACTTC.

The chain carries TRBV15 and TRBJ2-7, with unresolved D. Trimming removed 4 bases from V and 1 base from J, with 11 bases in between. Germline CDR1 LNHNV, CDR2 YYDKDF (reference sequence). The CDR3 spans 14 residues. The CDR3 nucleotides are TGTGCCACCAGCATCGTGGCGTATTCCTACGAGCAGTACTTC. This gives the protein CATSIVAYSYEQYF.

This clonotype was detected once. CDR3 coding DNA: TGTGCCAGCAGCAAAGGGGCAACGGGACTAGCGGGAGGTCCTCCCGAGCAGTACTTC. It translates to CASSKGATGLAGGPPEQYF. V and J are TRBV7-3 and TRBJ2-7; 15 nucleotides match TRBD2. This CDR3 has 19 amino acids. Germline loops: CDR1 SGHTA, CDR2 FQGTGA. V lost 5 bases to trimming and J lost 6 bases; unmatched junction nucleotides: 17.

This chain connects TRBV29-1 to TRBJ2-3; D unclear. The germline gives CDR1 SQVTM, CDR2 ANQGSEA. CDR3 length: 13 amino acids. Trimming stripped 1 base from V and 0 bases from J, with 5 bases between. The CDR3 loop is CSVEAQSTDTQYF. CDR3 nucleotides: TGCAGCGTTGAAGCACAGAGCACAGATACGCAGTATTTT.

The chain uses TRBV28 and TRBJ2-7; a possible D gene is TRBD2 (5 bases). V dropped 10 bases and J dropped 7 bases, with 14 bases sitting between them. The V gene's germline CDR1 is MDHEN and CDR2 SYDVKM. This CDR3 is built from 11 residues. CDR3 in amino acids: CATGLEEEQYF. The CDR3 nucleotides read TGTGCCACCGGCCTGGAGGAAGAGCAGTACTTC.

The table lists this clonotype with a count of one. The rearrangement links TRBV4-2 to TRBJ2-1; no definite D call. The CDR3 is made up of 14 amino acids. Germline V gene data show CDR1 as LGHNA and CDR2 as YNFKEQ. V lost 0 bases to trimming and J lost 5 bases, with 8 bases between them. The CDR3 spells CASSQDSSNNEQFF. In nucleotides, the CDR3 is TGTGCCAGCAGCCAAGATTCTAGTAACAATGAGCAGTTCTTC.

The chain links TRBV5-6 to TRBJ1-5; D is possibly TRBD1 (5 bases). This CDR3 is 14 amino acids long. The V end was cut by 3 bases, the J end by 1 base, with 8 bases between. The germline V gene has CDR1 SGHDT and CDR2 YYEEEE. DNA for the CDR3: TGTGCCAGCAGCTCGACAGACAGCAATCAGCCCCAGCATTTT. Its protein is CASSSTDSNQPQHF.

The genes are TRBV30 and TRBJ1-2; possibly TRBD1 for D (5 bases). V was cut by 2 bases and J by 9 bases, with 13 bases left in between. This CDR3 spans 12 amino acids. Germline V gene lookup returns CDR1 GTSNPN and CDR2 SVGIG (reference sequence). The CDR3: CAWSRSGRRYTF. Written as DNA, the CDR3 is TGTGCCTGGAGTAGGTCAGGGAGACGCTACACCTTC.

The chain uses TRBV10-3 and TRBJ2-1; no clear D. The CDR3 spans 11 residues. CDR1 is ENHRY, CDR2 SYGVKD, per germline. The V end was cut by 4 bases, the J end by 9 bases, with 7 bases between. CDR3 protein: CAISGSREQFF. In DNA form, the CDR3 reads TGTGCCATCAGTGGTTCCCGTGAGCAGTTCTTC.

CDR3 region: CSARSGDSSYEQYF. The CDR3 coding sequence is TGCAGTGCTCGTAGCGGGGACAGCTCCTACGAGCAGTACTTC. The chain combines TRBV20-1 with TRBJ2-7, with a weak D call TRBD2 (8 bases). CDR1 and CDR2 (germline): DFQATT, SNEGSKA (reference sequence). The V end lost 5 bases, the J end lost 0 bases, and 14 bases lay between the germline ends. CDR3 length: 14 residues.

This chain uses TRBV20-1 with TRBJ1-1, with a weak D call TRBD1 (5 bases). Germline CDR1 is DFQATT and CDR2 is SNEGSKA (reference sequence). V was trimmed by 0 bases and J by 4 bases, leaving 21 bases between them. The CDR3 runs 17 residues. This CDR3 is CSARDNSVLMRGTEAFF. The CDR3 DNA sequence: TGCAGTGCTAGAGACAACTCGGTACTAATGAGGGGCACTGAAGCTTTCTTT.